These 29 T cell receptor beta chains came from one sample sequenced in a study of identical twins. TCRdb itself ran the 5' RACE reads through MiXCR, one entry per CDR3 protein. Seen here are a few hundred thousand distinct CDR3 sequences, more than 8% observed once, and the top ten hold around 7.1%. This sample was shared with a second study, whose subject was yellow fever vaccine responses in identical twins.

Source material: CD8+ T cells sorted from blood. These TCRs come from a woman aged 18-35 years in good health.

This clonotype was recorded only once. V usage is TRBV19 and J usage is TRBJ2-1, with 9 bases aligning to TRBD1. From germline, CDR1 is LNHDA and CDR2 SQIVND (reference sequence). After removal of 1 base from V and 6 bases from J, the junction contained 4 bases not matched to a gene. CDR3 size: 15 residues. CDR3 coding DNA: TGTGCCAGTAGTATAGGGGACAGGGTAGTCAATGAGCAGTTCTTC. Translating it yields CASSIGDRVVNEQFF. Full variable domain (outside the CDR3, taken from reference TRBV19 and TRBJ2-1): DGGITQSPKYLFRKEGQNVTLSCEQNLNHDAMYWYRQDPGQGLRLIYYSQIVNDFQKGDIAEGYSVSREKKESFPLTVTSAQKNPTAFYLCASSIGDRVVNEQFFGPGTRLTVL.

For the CDR3, the DNA is TGTGCCAGCCGACCTACTACGGACAGGCCGTTTGAGGGCTACACCTTC. Its protein product is CASRPTTDRPFEGYTF. The chain recombines TRBV6-1 with TRBJ1-2; 7 nucleotides match TRBD1. Looked up from germline, CDR1 is MNHNS and CDR2 is SASEGT. V was clipped by 8 bases and J by 8 bases; unmatched bases: 20. This CDR3 is built from 16 residues.

This clonotype turned up a few times. The chain carries TRBV5-6 and TRBJ2-7; D uncertain. The CDR3 is made up of 14 amino acids. Per germline, CDR1 SGHDT and CDR2 YYEEEE. Trimming left V 4 bases short and J 2 bases short, with 13 bases between. CDR3 bases: TGTGCCAGCAGCGTGGTCTCGAAAACCTACGAGCAGTACTTC. This encodes CASSVVSKTYEQYF.

The sample holds many counts of this clonotype. The chain uses TRBV7-3 and TRBJ2-5; 9 bases match TRBD1. The CDR3 is 15 amino acids. Germline CDR1 SGHTA, CDR2 FQGTGA. V lost 3 bases and J lost 4; bases outside the gene matches: 6. The CDR3: CASSFLGQGRETQYF. CDR3 sequence (DNA): TGTGCCAGCAGCTTCCTCGGACAGGGGAGAGAGACCCAGTACTTC. Together with reference TRBV7-3 and TRBJ2-5, the CDR3 gives the full variable domain: GAGVSQTPSNKVTEKGKYVELRCDPISGHTALYWYRQSLGQGPEFLIYFQGTGAADDSGLPNDRFFAVRPEGSVSTLKIQRTERGDSAVYLCASSFLGQGRETQYFGPGTRLLVL.

This clonotype has at least ten counts. This chain connects TRBV5-1 to TRBJ2-7; D is undetermined. The V gene lost 7 bases and the J gene lost 6 bases, with 20 bases spanning the gap. This CDR3 has 14 residues. Germline V CDR1 and CDR2: SGHRS, YFSETQ. CDR3 sequence (DNA): TGCGCCAGCGAACCTGACGGATCCGGGCTCGAGCAGTACTTC. Amino acids: CASEPDGSGLEQYF.

This clonotype was found a few times. This chain uses TRBV11-3 with TRBJ2-1; 14 positions agree with TRBD2. The junction had 8 bases not matched to a gene; V was cut back by 5 bases and J by 5 bases. The CDR3 runs 17 residues. Germline V lookup: CDR1 SGHNT, CDR2 YENEEA. The CDR3: CASSPRGLAGGDNEQFF. The CDR3 nucleotides read TGTGCCAGCAGCCCTCGAGGACTAGCGGGAGGAGACAATGAGCAGTTCTTC.

This sequence joins TRBV19 and TRBJ1-1; a weak D match, TRBD1 (6 bases). V shed 3 bases and J shed 4 bases, with 12 bases lying between them. The CDR3 spans 14 residues. Germline V gene sequence: CDR1 LNHDA, CDR2 SQIVND (reference sequence). The CDR3 loop reads CASSILQGFTEAFF. CDR3 in DNA: TGTGCCAGTAGTATTCTTCAGGGGTTCACTGAAGCTTTCTTT.

This chain links TRBV28 with TRBJ1-1; the match to TRBD1 covers 9 bases. The ends lost 6 bases at V and 3 bases at J; junction bases unmatched: 5. The CDR3 is 14 residues long. In germline, CDR1 is MDHEN, CDR2 SYDVKM. Written as DNA, the CDR3 is TGTGCCAGCAGGGGGACAGGGCTGGACACTGAAGCTTTCTTT. This translates into CASRGTGLDTEAFF.

This clonotype was seen a few times. A much larger clone lies a single base off, so this may be a read error. This chain joins TRBV27 and TRBJ2-1, with 7 bases lining up with TRBD2. The CDR3 loop spans 14 amino acids. V shed 2 bases, J shed 4 bases, and the junction held 2 bases outside the gene matches. Germline V lookup: CDR1 MNHEY, CDR2 SMNVEV (reference sequence). CDR3 DNA sequence: TGTGCCAGCAGTTTAGCGGGGGAGTACAATGAGCAGTTCTTC. It is translated as CASSLAGEYNEQFF.

The V gene is TRBV6-2 or TRBV6-3, the J gene TRBJ1-2; weak D call: TRBD1 (5 bases). V was pared by 7 bases and J by 4 bases, with 16 bases between. This CDR3 is 14 amino acids long. Germline V lookup: CDR1 MNHEY, CDR2 SVGEGT. The DNA of the CDR3 is TGTGCCAGCACTCCTGGGGCGGCTGTCTATGGCTACACCTTC. Its translation is CASTPGAAVYGYTF.

This clonotype was found a few times. The V call is TRBV6-5, the J call TRBJ2-7, with D possibly matching TRBD1 (5 bases). This CDR3 spans 13 amino acids. Germline CDR1 is MNHEY and CDR2 is SVGAGI. V shed 2 bases and J shed 2 bases, with 7 bases lying between them. This CDR3 reads CASSYVQAYEQYF. The CDR3 DNA sequence: TGTGCCAGCAGTTACGTACAGGCCTACGAGCAGTACTTC.

By proportion, this clonotype is medium-sized. The chain couples TRBV2 to TRBJ2-2, with a possible D match to TRBD1 (6 bases). CDR3 length equals 15 residues. Germline V gene lookup returns CDR1 SNHLY and CDR2 FYNNEI. V lost 3 bases to trimming and J lost 2 bases, with 10 bases between them. The CDR3 loop is CASSDWTANTGELFF. DNA for the CDR3: TGTGCCAGCAGTGATTGGACAGCAAACACCGGGGAGCTGTTTTTT.

This clonotype was detected only a few times. The rearrangement joins TRBV27 to TRBJ1-1; D is unclear. The CDR3 is made up of 16 amino acids. CDR1 is MNHEY, CDR2 SMNVEV, per germline (reference sequence). V was trimmed by 9 bases and J by 0 bases, leaving 20 bases between them. In DNA, the CDR3 is TGTGCCAGTAGCTTCTGGTCAGGAACTTTGAACACTGAAGCTTTCTTT. Its translation is CASSFWSGTLNTEAFF.

The J gene is TRBJ2-4, the V gene TRBV4-3, with D unclear. CDR3 length: 16 residues. Germline V gives CDR1 LGHNA, CDR2 YSLEER. V lost 1 base to trimming and J lost 8 bases, with 18 bases between them. CDR3: CASSQGHTQPGDIQYF. DNA for the CDR3: TGCGCCAGCAGCCAAGGCCACACTCAACCTGGGGACATTCAGTACTTC.

There are a few counts of this clonotype. The rearrangement links TRBV7-9 to TRBJ1-4; D perhaps matches TRBD1 (6 bases). The germline V gene encodes CDR1 SEHNR and CDR2 FQNEAQ (reference sequence). The CDR3 spans 14 residues. Between the trimmed V and J ends, which lost 6 bases and 5 bases, there was a span of 13 bases. CDR3 residues: CASSGVGGNEKLFF. The CDR3 DNA sequence: TGTGCCAGCAGTGGGGTCGGGGGCAATGAAAAACTGTTTTTT.

This clonotype was recorded at least ten times. The chain couples TRBV7-9 to TRBJ2-3, with D unclear. V dropped 8 bases and J dropped 7 bases, with 7 bases sitting between them. The CDR3 covers 10 residues. Germline lookup yields CDR1 SEHNR and CDR2 FQNEAQ (reference sequence). CDR3 in amino acids: CASARNTQYF. In DNA, the CDR3 is TGTGCCAGCGCAAGGAATACGCAGTATTTT.

The chain uses TRBV7-9 and TRBJ2-5, with a tentative D call TRBD1 (5 bases). V shed 5 bases and J shed 1 base, with 14 bases lying between them. Germline V gene sequence: CDR1 SEHNR, CDR2 FQNEAQ (reference sequence). This CDR3 contains 15 residues. The CDR3 DNA reads TGTGCCAGCAGCACGAGAAAGGGGCCCCAAGAGACCCAGTACTTC. Protein product: CASSTRKGPQETQYF.

V usage is TRBV28 and J usage is TRBJ2-7; TRBD1 aligns across 7 bases. The CDR3 totals 15 residues. Trimming removed 7 bases from V and 2 bases from J; junction bases left unmatched: 11. Per germline, CDR1 MDHEN and CDR2 SYDVKM. For the CDR3, the DNA is TGTGCCAGCAAAAAAGAGGGGACAGTAGCCTACGAGCAGTACTTC. Translating gives CASKKEGTVAYEQYF.

The chain is built from TRBV11-2 and TRBJ2-7; D possibly matches TRBD1 or TRBD2 (6 bases each). CDR1 is SGHAT and CDR2 is FQNNGV in the germline V gene. CDR3 size: 16 residues. The V end lost 5 bases, the J end lost 1 base, and 18 bases lay between the germline ends. The CDR3 loop reads CASSPFPGDFSYEQYF. CDR3 bases: TGTGCCAGCAGCCCCTTCCCAGGGGACTTTTCCTACGAGCAGTACTTC.

This clonotype occurred many times. This chain links TRBV5-6 with TRBJ2-7, with 10 positions matching TRBD2. Germline V gene lookup returns CDR1 SGHDT and CDR2 YYEEEE. Losses at the gene ends were 4 bases for V and 8 bases for J; bases not matched to a gene: 15. This CDR3 is built from 16 residues. CDR3 protein: CASSLLAGTSVLKQYF. For the CDR3, the DNA is TGTGCCAGCAGCCTCTTGGCCGGGACTAGCGTTCTAAAGCAGTACTTC.

This clonotype was detected only a few times. The chain couples TRBV18 to TRBJ2-3, with TRBD2 as a possible D gene (6 bases). The CDR3 contains 21 residues. The germline V gene encodes CDR1 KGHSH and CDR2 LQKENI. The V and J ends lost 3 bases and 1 base respectively, with 29 bases between them. CDR3 loop: CASSPSTGVAEPSPGTDTQYF. The CDR3 bases are TGTGCCAGCTCACCCTCCACGGGCGTAGCGGAACCCAGCCCTGGCACAGATACGCAGTATTTT.

There are a few counts of this clonotype. V usage is TRBV12-5 and J usage is TRBJ1-6, with no clear D. V was shortened by 3 bases and J by 10 bases, with 7 bases between the two germline ends. Germline V lookup: CDR1 LGHNT, CDR2 FRNRAP. The CDR3 is 12 residues long. DNA of the CDR3: TGTGCTAGTGGTTTTGAGGGATCACCCCTCCACTTT. It yields the protein CASGFEGSPLHF.

This clonotype was picked up a small number of times. The V call is TRBV21-1, the J call TRBJ2-2; TRBD1, the table's D call, was not compared with the DNA. TRBV21-1 is listed as a pseudogene. This CDR3 spans 18 amino acids. In DNA form, the CDR3 reads TGTGCCAGCAGCAACCGGGACACACCTTTCGCGAACACCGGGGAGCTGTTTTTT. It yields the protein CASSNRDTPFANTGELFF.

This sequence joins TRBV12-3 or TRBV12-4 and TRBJ2-3, with a tentative D call TRBD1 (5 bases). Between the trimmed V and J ends, which lost 8 bases and 0 bases, there was a span of 15 bases. This CDR3 spans 15 amino acids. CDR3 nucleotides: TGTGCCAGCGCCAGGGCCCACCTTAGCACAGATACGCAGTATTTT. Translated, it gives CASARAHLSTDTQYF.

This clonotype was counted many times. The chain recombines TRBV20-1 with TRBJ2-5; 11 bases map to TRBD2. CDR1 and CDR2 (germline): DFQATT, SNEGSKA (reference sequence). The CDR3 loop spans 15 amino acids. The ends lost 0 bases at V and 5 bases at J; junction bases unmatched: 5. CDR3 region: CSARDPLAGVETQYF. CDR3 coding DNA: TGCAGTGCTAGAGATCCACTAGCGGGAGTTGAGACCCAGTACTTC.

The J gene is TRBJ2-2, the V gene TRBV6-1; 10 bases fit TRBD1. This CDR3 has 16 amino acids. The J segment lost 6 bases and the V segment lost 3 bases, leaving 7 bases of the junction unmatched. Germline V gene data show CDR1 as MNHNS and CDR2 as SASEGT. The CDR3, as DNA: TGTGCCAGCAGTGAGACAGGGGGCGGAATCCCCGGGGAGCTGTTTTTT. It encodes CASSETGGGIPGELFF.

This clonotype appeared a few times. The chain has TRBV7-9 and TRBJ1-1, with D possibly TRBD1 on 6 matching bases. The CDR3 spans 11 residues. CDR1 and CDR2 from the germline V gene are SEHNR and FQNEAQ (reference sequence). Trimming took 7 bases from V and 7 from J, leaving 10 bases between them. For the CDR3, the DNA is TGTGCCAGCAAAACAGGGAGTGAAGCTTTCTTT. Translating gives CASKTGSEAFF.

This clonotype has more than one count but fewer than ten. This chain links TRBV9 with TRBJ2-5, with 7 nucleotides matching TRBD2. Per the germline V gene, CDR1 is SGDLS and CDR2 is YYNGEE. V lost 4 bases and J lost 1; bases outside the gene matches: 4. The CDR3 spans 14 residues. CDR3 coding DNA: TGTGCCAGCAGCCCCGGGGGGATCCAAGAGACCCAGTACTTC. It specifies CASSPGGIQETQYF.

This clonotype has just a few counts. The gene calls are TRBV20-1 and TRBJ2-7; possibly TRBD2 for D (6 bases). The ends were cut back, 1 base at V and 3 bases at J, with 25 bases in the middle. CDR3 length equals 18 residues. The germline V gene encodes CDR1 DFQATT and CDR2 SNEGSKA (reference sequence). The chain's CDR3 is CSARVGGGASFDYYEQYF. CDR3 bases: TGCAGTGCTAGAGTAGGCGGCGGGGCTAGCTTCGATTACTACGAGCAGTACTTC.